This T cell receptor (beta chain) came from a study of cytomegalovirus exposure and HLA in healthy donors. The overall study: Samples from HLA-typed donors yielded approximately 88 million unique TCRs in an early data release. Study-level results: Listed as cytomegalovirus-associated were 150 or so TCR beta chains. Because they were indistinguishable, some V segments, including TRBV6-2 and TRBV6-3, were excluded.

The PCR had 60 Vbeta and 13 Jbeta primers. Original processing notes: Per a later analysis, the number of unique TCR beta chains was some 82 million, of which about 10 million were shared. Some clones are missing from TCRdb's copy, which holds only in-frame ones; the method was immunoSEQ multiplex PCR. The V and J calls and clone size were taken over from that table, and D and trimming were inferred from the DNA. The data show about 200,000 clones, more than 65% seen once. Per the germline V gene, CDR1 is MNHNY and CDR2 is SVGAGI (reference sequence). V dropped 3 bases and J dropped 4 bases, with 13 bases sitting between them. CDR3 length equals 15 residues. Regarding this clone: As yet, its antigen is unknown.

This chain uses TRBV6-6 with TRBJ2-1; weak D call: TRBD1 (6 bases). This receptor was obtained from a man between 35 and 55 years old in good health and CMV-seropositive. Sample: PBMCs. CDR3 residues: CASSYQSGTYNEQFF. The CDR3 DNA is TGTGCCAGCAGTTATCAGTCAGGGACATACAATGAGCAGTTCTTC.